The sequence of this T cell receptor (beta chain) was determined in a study of T cells after yellow fever vaccination. Germline CDR1 SGHNT, CDR2 YYREEE (reference sequence). CDR3 size: 15 residues. V shed 3 bases and J shed 1 base, with 13 bases lying between them. In its sample, this clonotype was seen once. TCRdb re-called the 5' RACE reads through MiXCR, storing one row per CDR3 protein. This sample has approximately 300,000 distinct CDR3 sequences, with around 10% found just once. The sequenced sample was CD4+ T cells sorted from PBMCs, obtained 45 days after the yellow fever booster vaccination. The sequence derives from a man between 18 and 29 years old who received the YFV17D yellow fever vaccine. This chain links TRBV5-4 with TRBJ1-1; D call uncertain. Written as DNA, the CDR3 is TGTGCCAGCAGCTCCCCAGCGAAGGGGAACACTGAAGCTTTCTTT. Translation: CASSSPAKGNTEAFF. The full variable domain, rest sourced from reference TRBV5-4 and TRBJ1-1, is ETGVTQSPTHLIKTRGQQVTLRCSSQSGHNTVSWYQQALGQGPQFIFQYYREEENGRGNFPPRFSGLQFPNYSSELNVNALELDDSALYLCASSSPAKGNTEAFFGQGTRLTVV.